A selection of T cell receptor beta chains follows, all from one sample in a study of cytomegalovirus exposure and HLA in healthy donors. TCRdb's copy holds only in-frame clones and misses some; the assay was immunoSEQ multiplex PCR. The profile covers 180,000 or so clones, with around nine tenths appearing a single time and 1.4% taken by the ten largest. Sequences were obtained from PBMCs. These receptors were collected from a woman aged 25-40 years in good health and CMV-seronegative. Both conserved end residues are part of each CDR3. The order of the fields is clone size, D gene, J gene, V gene, CDR3 DNA, CDR3 protein. A D gene is named only where the DNA matches it firmly. Size tells how often a clone was seen (once, few, many) or the class of an expanded clone, and some rows leave it out.

NA,TRBD1,TRBJ1-1,TRBV30,TGTGCCTGGAAATTCCCGGGACAGATTGCCGCTGAAGCTTTCTTT,CAWKFPGQIAAEAFF
NA,NA,TRBJ1-1,TRBV6-1,TGTGCCAGCAGTGACCTTCGGGTCCAGGGGGCTTTCTTT,CASSDLRVQGAFF
NA,NA,TRBJ2-1,TRBV5-4,TGTGCCAGCAGCTTGGGTGCAGACTCCACCGGGAATGAGCAGTTCTTC,CASSLGADSTGNEQFF
NA,NA,TRBJ2-3,TRBV6-4,TGTGCCAGCAGTGAGACAGTCTCTAGCACAGATACGCAGTATTTT,CASSETVSSTDTQYF
NA,NA,TRBJ1-5,TRBV19,TGTGCCAGTAGTATATTCGGGGAGAATCAGCCCCAGCATTTT,CASSIFGENQPQHF
NA,NA,TRBJ2-2,TRBV15,TGTGCCACCAGAGAGCCCAGACAGCTGAACACCGGGGAGCTGTTTTTT,CATREPRQLNTGELFF
NA,TRBD2,TRBJ2-2,TRBV5-1,TGCGCCAGCAGCTTGGAACTAGCGGGGCCCACCGGGGAGCTGTTTTTT,CASSLELAGPTGELFF
few,NA,TRBJ1-2,TRBV5-5,TGTGCCAGCAGCTTGCCCAGTCGATTGGATGGCTACACCTTC,CASSLPSRLDGYTF
NA,NA,TRBJ2-4,TRBV6-1,TGTGCCAGCAGAGGACAGATCCCGTACTTC,CASRGQIPYF
NA,NA,TRBJ1-6,TRBV10-3,TGTGCCATCAGTGAGTCGCAGGGTAATAATTCACCCCTCCACTTT,CAISESQGNNSPLHF
NA,TRBD1,TRBJ1-6,TRBV27,TGTGCCAGCAGTTTCGATGACAGGGGCGGGTCACCCCTCCACTTT,CASSFDDRGGSPLHF
NA,NA,TRBJ1-1,TRBV9,TGTGCCAGCAGCGTAGGATACCCGGGGGGTGAAGCTTTCTTT,CASSVGYPGGEAFF
NA,NA,TRBJ2-5,TRBV5-4,TGTGCCAGCAGCTTAGGACACGGGGAGACCCAGTACTTC,CASSLGHGETQYF
NA,TRBD1,TRBJ2-3,TRBV4-1,TGCGCCAGCAAGGGACAGCGCACAGATACGCAGTATTTT,CASKGQRTDTQYF
NA,TRBD2,TRBJ2-3,TRBV27,TGTGCCAGCAGTTTACGGGGAGGGCGCACAGATACGCAGTATTTT,CASSLRGGRTDTQYF
NA,NA,TRBJ1-3,TRBV5-1,TGCGCCAGCAGCCCGAGGGGGAAGAGCTCTGGAAACACCATATATTTT,CASSPRGKSSGNTIYF
NA,TRBD2,TRBJ2-2,TRBV4-1,TGCGCCAGCAGCCGGAGCGGGGGGACCGGGGAGCTGTTTTTT,CASSRSGGTGELFF
NA,TRBD2,TRBJ2-5,TRBV25-1,TGTGCCAGCAGTGAATTGTGGGGGGGAGCTCAAGAGACCCAGTACTTC,CASSELWGGAQETQYF
few,TRBD1,TRBJ1-1,TRBV30,TGTGCCTGGAGTGTACTCGGGACAGGGGTGAACACTGAAGCTTTCTTT,CAWSVLGTGVNTEAFF
NA,TRBD1,TRBJ2-1,TRBV5-1,TGCGCCAGCAGCGGGACCGGGACAGGGATATACAATGAGCAGTTCTTC,CASSGTGTGIYNEQFF
NA,NA,TRBJ2-1,TRBV7-9,TGTGCCAGCAGCACTAGTTCAGGAGGCGAGCAGTTCTTC,CASSTSSGGEQFF
NA,TRBD1,TRBJ2-7,TRBV9,TGTGCCAGCAGCGTCGGGACAGGGGGACCCTACGAGCAGTACTTC,CASSVGTGGPYEQYF
NA,TRBD1,TRBJ1-6,TRBV19,TGTGCCAGTAGTTCCACAGGGGGATGGTCACCCCTCCACTTT,CASSSTGGWSPLHF
few,NA,TRBJ1-2,TRBV30,TGTGCCTGGGCTCCGGGGGGGAACTATGGCTACACCTTC,CAWAPGGNYGYTF
NA,NA,TRBJ1-4,TRBV19,TGTGCCAGTAGTATCGGTGCGGGGAAAGGGAATGAAAAACTGTTTTTT,CASSIGAGKGNEKLFF
once,TRBD1,TRBJ1-6,TRBV13,TGTGCCAGCAGCGAGGGGGCGGTCTCCTATAATTCACCCCTCCACTTT,CASSEGAVSYNSPLHF
NA,NA,TRBJ2-1,TRBV6-1,TGTGCCAGCAGTGAACGCGGGTTATCCTACAATGAGCAGTTCTTC,CASSERGLSYNEQFF
NA,TRBD2,TRBJ2-2,TRBV9,TGTGCCAGCAGCGTAGTAGCGGGGGGGCCCGTCGGGGAGCTGTTTTTT,CASSVVAGGPVGELFF
NA,TRBD1,TRBJ1-6,TRBV5-4,TGTGCCAGCAGCCAACGGACAGGGTCTTATTCACCCCTCCACTTT,CASSQRTGSYSPLHF
NA,NA,TRBJ2-2,TRBV13,TGTGCCAGCAGCCTCGACAGGGACTGGAACACCGGGGAGCTGTTTTTT,CASSLDRDWNTGELFF
NA,NA,TRBJ2-7,TRBV11-2,TGTGCCAGCAGCTTAGACGGAGGTCGTTACGAGCAGTACTTC,CASSLDGGRYEQYF
few,NA,TRBJ2-2,TRBV21-1,TGTGCCAGCAGCAAAAAAAGACAGGGGGCCGGGGAGCTGTTTTTT,CASSKKRQGAGELFF
few,NA,TRBJ1-2,TRBV2,TGTGCCAGCAGTGAAGCTGGGGCCACTTATGGCTACACCTTC,CASSEAGATYGYTF
NA,NA,TRBJ2-7,TRBV6-5,TGTGCCAGCAGTTACATCAGGGGATCAAGCTCCTACGAGCAGTACTTC,CASSYIRGSSSYEQYF
NA,NA,TRBJ2-1,TRBV13,TGTGCCAGCAGCCTCCGGGGAAATGAGCAGTTCTTC,CASSLRGNEQFF
NA,TRBD2,TRBJ2-1,TRBV27,TGTGCCAGCAGTTATAGCGGGGCCTCCTACAATGAGCAGTTCTTC,CASSYSGASYNEQFF
NA,NA,TRBJ2-1,TRBV9,TGTGCCAGCAGCGTAGGAACGGCAGAACGAAAGGACAGTGAGCAGTTCTTC,CASSVGTAERKDSEQFF
NA,NA,TRBJ1-5,TRBV5-1,TGCGCCAGCAGCTTGGGGCCAAGTCAGCCCCAGCATTTT,CASSLGPSQPQHF
NA,NA,TRBJ2-5,TRBV7-2,TGTGCCAGCAGCCCCCCGAGTGAGACCCAGTACTTC,CASSPPSETQYF
NA,NA,TRBJ2-7,TRBV19,TGTGCCACCGGCCCCGGGAGTTCCTACGAGCAGTACTTC,CATGPGSSYEQYF
NA,NA,TRBJ2-7,TRBV15,TGTGCCACCAGCAGGTCAAGAGGTGACGACGAGCAGTACTTC,CATSRSRGDDEQYF
NA,NA,TRBJ2-7,TRBV10-1,TGCGCCAGCAGTGAACCATCTCGAGGGCCCGAGCAGTACTTC,CASSEPSRGPEQYF
NA,TRBD2,TRBJ2-3,TRBV13,TGTGCCAGCAGCATTTGGACTAGCGGGAGAGATACGCAGTATTTT,CASSIWTSGRDTQYF
NA,NA,TRBJ1-3,TRBV30,TGTGCCTGGATTGGAGAATCTGGAAACACCATATATTTT,CAWIGESGNTIYF
few,NA,TRBJ2-3,TRBV6-1,TGTGCCAGCATTGGGCCAGTTTACACAGATACGCAGTATTTT,CASIGPVYTDTQYF
NA,TRBD2,TRBJ2-4,TRBV7-2,TGTGCCAGCAGCTTAGTGGGACTAGCGGGTTTCAAAAACATTCAGTACTTC,CASSLVGLAGFKNIQYF
once,TRBD1,TRBJ2-2,TRBV10-3,TGTGCCATCAGTGGGGGAGAGGACAGGACGCTATCGTTGGCCGGGGAGCTGTTTTTT,CAISGGEDRTLSLAGELFF
NA,NA,TRBJ2-1,TRBV13,TGTGCCAGCAGCTTACATAATGAGCAGTTCTTC,CASSLHNEQFF
NA,TRBD1,TRBJ2-2,TRBV25-1,TGTGCCAGCAGTGTTTCGCGACAGGGGGATACCGGGGAGCTGTTTTTT,CASSVSRQGDTGELFF
NA,TRBD1,TRBJ1-5,TRBV4-1,TGCGCCAGCAGCCAAGATCAGGGACAGATTTATAGCAATCAGCCCCAGCATTTT,CASSQDQGQIYSNQPQHF
NA,TRBD2,TRBJ2-5,TRBV30,TGTGCCTGCCCCGGACTAGCGGGCGAAGAGACCCAGTACTTC,CACPGLAGEETQYF
NA,TRBD1,TRBJ1-2,TRBV27,TGTGCCAGCAGTTATACCGACAGGGAACTTTATGGCTACACCTTC,CASSYTDRELYGYTF
NA,NA,TRBJ1-5,TRBV6-1,TGTGCCATCTTGTCGGCGGGGGGAAGCAATCAGCCCCAGCATTTT,CAILSAGGSNQPQHF
NA,NA,TRBJ2-7,TRBV7-9,TGTGCCAGCAGCGAAGACAACTTATATTCGGCCGAGCAGTACTTC,CASSEDNLYSAEQYF
once,TRBD2,TRBJ2-1,TRBV27,TGTGCCAGCAGAGTGATAGCGGGGGGCCAAGGGAATGAGCAGTTCTTC,CASRVIAGGQGNEQFF
NA,NA,TRBJ2-1,TRBV6-5,TGTGCCAGCAGTTATACTCGGGTCTCCGAAAATGAGCAGTTCTTC,CASSYTRVSENEQFF
NA,NA,TRBJ2-2,TRBV6-5,TGTGCCAGCAGTTCTTCCGGGGAGCTGTTTTTT,CASSSSGELFF
NA,TRBD1,TRBJ1-2,TRBV18,TGTGCCAGCTCCCCAGGGGGCTCTTACTACACCTTC,CASSPGGSYYTF
NA,NA,TRBJ1-1,TRBV5-1,TGCGCCAGCAGCTTGGGATCGGGGGTTTTTACTGAAGCTTTCTTT,CASSLGSGVFTEAFF
NA,NA,TRBJ2-2,TRBV5-4,TGTGCCAGCAGCGAGATATGGACCGGGGAGCTGTTTTTT,CASSEIWTGELFF